The source of this T cell receptor beta chain is a study of CD8 T cells in Susac syndrome. When the RNA was reverse transcribed, random hexamers were used with an input of roughly 0.45 to 1 ug. It was immunoSEQ multiplex PCR that amplified TCR beta CDR3 across 54 Vbeta and 13 Jbeta. A single record per CDR3 protein comes from TCRdb applying MiXCR to the immunoSEQ multiplex PCR reads. The sample records more than 70,000 distinct CDR3 sequences, 91% being singletons. TEMRA cells were FACS-enriched, while CD8+ and CD4+ T cells were negatively isolated. Trimming took 4 bases from V and 4 from J, leaving 9 bases between them. The CDR3 extends over 13 amino acids. The germline V gene has CDR1 SGHTA and CDR2 FQGTGA.

This chain links TRBV7-3 with TRBJ2-3; D gene unclear. Sequenced sample: CD8+ T cells from PBMCs. This sequence was found in a human donor with multiple sclerosis. CDR3 DNA sequence: TGTGCCAGCAGCTCCTTGGGCGCAGATACGCAGTATTTT. As protein: CASSSLGADTQYF.